These T cell receptor beta chains were read from a single sample in a study of identical twins. MiXCR was run by TCRdb on the 5' RACE reads, yielding one entry per CDR3 protein. The table records over 500,000 distinct CDR3 sequences, around 20% of them present only once. The same specimen was also included in a second study, on T cells expressing NK-cell markers.

Sequenced input: CD4+ T cells sorted from blood. The receptors originated from a woman under 30 in good health. CDR3s include the opening cysteine and the closing phenylalanine or tryptophan.

J gene: TRBJ2-2; V gene: TRBV5-6; CDR3 protein: CASSLMGHSNTGELFF
J gene: TRBJ2-3; V gene: TRBV3-1; CDR3 protein: CASSLRGSDTQYF
J gene: TRBJ2-5; V gene: TRBV7-3; CDR3 protein: CASPGRGKETQYF
J gene: TRBJ2-7; V gene: TRBV7-2; CDR3 protein: CASSLATSGLAYEQYF
J gene: TRBJ2-1; V gene: TRBV20-1; CDR3 protein: CSAVPGSNEQFF
J gene: TRBJ1-5; V gene: TRBV6-2/TRBV6-3; CDR3 protein: CASTPGSIGPNQPQHF
J gene: TRBJ1-5; V gene: TRBV6-5; CDR3 protein: CASSSDKASNQPQHF
J gene: TRBJ2-5; V gene: TRBV4-3; CDR3 protein: CASSQVVGAKTQYF
J gene: TRBJ1-4; V gene: TRBV5-4; CDR3 protein: CASSSSAVANEKLFF
J gene: TRBJ2-3; V gene: TRBV4-1; CDR3 protein: CASSQQFGQARGTDTQYF
J gene: TRBJ1-1; V gene: TRBV20-1; CDR3 protein: CSASRLGPGTEAFF
J gene: TRBJ2-2; V gene: TRBV12-3/TRBV12-4; CDR3 protein: CASSLRPGTGWAGELFF
J gene: TRBJ2-3; V gene: TRBV20-1; CDR3 protein: CSAPSGSTDTQYF
J gene: TRBJ2-5; V gene: TRBV12-3/TRBV12-4; CDR3 protein: CASSLYFSGSFKTQYF
J gene: TRBJ2-7; V gene: TRBV7-8; CDR3 protein: CASSLIDTSYEQYF
J gene: TRBJ2-1; V gene: TRBV11-2; CDR3 protein: CASSLRVRVVF
J gene: TRBJ2-3; V gene: TRBV29-1; CDR3 protein: CSVENGRDTQYF
J gene: TRBJ2-1; V gene: TRBV28; CDR3 protein: CASSFRRGRDNYNEQFF
J gene: TRBJ1-2; V gene: TRBV12-3/TRBV12-4; CDR3 protein: CASSASYGYTF
J gene: TRBJ2-2; V gene: TRBV11-2; CDR3 protein: CASTTRGAGELFF
J gene: TRBJ1-2; V gene: TRBV25-1; CDR3 protein: CASSGGQGIRYTF
J gene: TRBJ2-2; V gene: TRBV5-1; CDR3 protein: CASSLGDILNTGELFF
J gene: TRBJ2-5; V gene: TRBV20-1; CDR3 protein: CSATASSAETQYF
J gene: TRBJ1-2; V gene: TRBV7-2; CDR3 protein: CASSPGGTGGNYGYTF
J gene: TRBJ1-2; V gene: TRBV12-3/TRBV12-4; CDR3 protein: CASRDQPNYGYTF
J gene: TRBJ2-2; V gene: TRBV9; CDR3 protein: CASTAMKGARHTGELFF
J gene: TRBJ2-1; V gene: TRBV29-1; CDR3 protein: CSVASSSNEQFF
J gene: TRBJ1-6; V gene: TRBV24-1; CDR3 protein: CATSALTGANSPLHF
J gene: TRBJ2-5; V gene: TRBV18; CDR3 protein: CASSPYGETQYF
J gene: TRBJ2-1; V gene: TRBV19; CDR3 protein: CASSIGGPNEQFF
J gene: TRBJ1-2; V gene: TRBV20-1; CDR3 protein: CSARLTRGGYTF
J gene: TRBJ1-1; V gene: TRBV20-1; CDR3 protein: CSARDVKAFF
J gene: TRBJ2-2; V gene: TRBV7-2; CDR3 protein: CASSFLIPNTGELFF
J gene: TRBJ2-5; V gene: TRBV20-1; CDR3 protein: CSARDRKQKETQYF
J gene: TRBJ2-2; V gene: TRBV27; CDR3 protein: CASRRPGGTGELFF
J gene: TRBJ2-7; V gene: TRBV20-1; CDR3 protein: CSAVGRDEQYF
J gene: TRBJ2-7; V gene: TRBV20-1; CDR3 protein: CSARESSGFSYEQYF
J gene: TRBJ1-2; V gene: TRBV6-1; CDR3 protein: CASSIVSSYGYTF
J gene: TRBJ2-1; V gene: TRBV7-2; CDR3 protein: CASSPRTSVAASNEQFF
J gene: TRBJ1-2; V gene: TRBV10-3; CDR3 protein: CAISDRGLGYTF
J gene: TRBJ2-5; V gene: TRBV12-3/TRBV12-4; CDR3 protein: CASSLVAGGYETQYF
J gene: TRBJ2-7; V gene: TRBV7-6; CDR3 protein: CASSLALGAGGQSYEQYF
J gene: TRBJ1-3; V gene: TRBV6-1; CDR3 protein: CASSPDTHSGNTIYF
J gene: TRBJ2-5; V gene: TRBV6-5; CDR3 protein: CASSYAAGGRETQYF
J gene: TRBJ2-3; V gene: TRBV18; CDR3 protein: CASSPLAGLAATQYF